This T cell receptor (beta chain) was identified during a study of blood T cell repertoires in COVID-19. From germline, CDR1 is MNHEY and CDR2 SMNVEV (reference sequence). Trimming stripped 2 bases from V and 1 base from J, with 5 bases between. This CDR3 region has 13 residues. The data were produced by immunoSEQ multiplex PCR, yet TCRdb's version contains in-frame clones alone and is incomplete. The profile shows approximately 300,000 clones, about four fifths of them singletons. This receptor was taken from a woman in her 50s with acute or convalescent COVID-19. J is TRBJ1-1 and V is TRBV27, with D uncertain. The source material was peripheral blood. The CDR3 here is CASSLLENTEAFF. The CDR3 bases are TGTGCCAGCAGTTTACTAGAGAACACTGAAGCTTTCTTT.